What follows describes a single T cell receptor (beta chain). The antigen is undetermined. In TCRdb, the RACE reads were re-called with MiXCR into one record per CDR3 protein. The table records some 70,000 distinct CDR3 sequences, over 9.5% of them present only once. Time point denoted: pre-sensitization, week 0. The treatment was: therapeutic diphenylcyclopropenone sensitization with weekly scalp DPC. This sample is drawn from a study of human T cells and chemical hapten exposure. In the study overall: Per-sample TCR yield variability stemmed mainly from small pooled library volume differences. Broader study findings: PT1 expanded TCR numbers tracked positively with patch test score. Controls formed significantly fewer large CDR3 similarity clusters than expanded TCRs did.

V trimming: 4 bases; J trimming: 1 base; junction bases outside the gene matches: 10. Germline V gene data show CDR1 as MDHEN and CDR2 as SYDVKM. The CDR3 extends over 17 amino acids. The clonotype comes from a woman aged 50 to 65 with alopecia areata. Some clones in this sample may be carry-over from other donors' samples. Sequences were derived from whole blood, sampled in connection with sensitization to the hapten diphenylcyclopropenone (DPC). V usage is TRBV28 and J usage is TRBJ1-5; 7 bases agree with TRBD1. This CDR3 reads CASSSEQGLGSNQPQHF. In DNA, the CDR3 is TGTGCCAGCAGTTCAGAACAGGGGTTAGGGAGCAATCAGCCCCAGCATTTT.